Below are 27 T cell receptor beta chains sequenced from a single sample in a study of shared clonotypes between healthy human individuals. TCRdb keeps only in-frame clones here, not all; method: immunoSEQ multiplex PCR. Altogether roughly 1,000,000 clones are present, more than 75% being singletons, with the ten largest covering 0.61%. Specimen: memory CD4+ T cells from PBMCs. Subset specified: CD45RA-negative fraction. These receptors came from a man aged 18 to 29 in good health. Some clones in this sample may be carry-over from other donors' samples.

The CDR3 nucleotides are TGTGCCAGCGGGACTCCGCACTACGAGCAGTACTTC. It encodes CASGTPHYEQYF. The genes are TRBV28 and TRBJ2-7; a possible D gene is TRBD2 (6 bases). The CDR3 has 12 amino acids. Per germline, CDR1 MDHEN and CDR2 SYDVKM. V was cut by 8 bases and J by 3 bases, with 11 bases left in between.

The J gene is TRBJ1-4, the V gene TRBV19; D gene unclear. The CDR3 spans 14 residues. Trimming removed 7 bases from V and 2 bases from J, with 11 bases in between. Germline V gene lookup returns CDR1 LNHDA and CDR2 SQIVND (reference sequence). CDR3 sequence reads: CASNSAGTNEKLFF. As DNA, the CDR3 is TGTGCCAGTAACTCCGCGGGGACTAATGAAAAACTGTTTTTT.

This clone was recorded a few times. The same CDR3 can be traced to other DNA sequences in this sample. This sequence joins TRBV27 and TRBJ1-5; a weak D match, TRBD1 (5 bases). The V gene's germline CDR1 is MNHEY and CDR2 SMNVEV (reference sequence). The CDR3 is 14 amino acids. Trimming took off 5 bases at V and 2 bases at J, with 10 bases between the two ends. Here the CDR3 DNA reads TGTGCCAGCAGTCCCCAGGGTCGCAATCAGCCCCAGCATTTT. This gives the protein CASSPQGRNQPQHF.

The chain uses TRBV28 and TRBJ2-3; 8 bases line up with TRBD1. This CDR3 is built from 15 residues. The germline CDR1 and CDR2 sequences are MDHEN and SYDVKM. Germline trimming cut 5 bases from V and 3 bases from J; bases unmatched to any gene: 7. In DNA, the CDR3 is TGTGCCAGCAGTCCGCAGGGGGCTCTTACAGATACGCAGTATTTT. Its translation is CASSPQGALTDTQYF.

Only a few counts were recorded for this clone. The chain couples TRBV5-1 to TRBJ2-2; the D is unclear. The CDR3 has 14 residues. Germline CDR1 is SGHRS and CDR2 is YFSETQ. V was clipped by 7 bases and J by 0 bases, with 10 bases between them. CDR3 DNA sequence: TGCGCCAGCCAGCAGGACGCGAACACCGGGGAGCTGTTTTTT. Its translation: CASQQDANTGELFF.

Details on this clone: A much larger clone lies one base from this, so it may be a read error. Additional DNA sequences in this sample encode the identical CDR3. CDR3 DNA: TGCGCCAGCAGCTCCCGGGCCGGGACTCCAGGGAACACCATATATTTT. It encodes CASSSRAGTPGNTIYF. The chain links TRBV5-1 to TRBJ1-3; D perhaps matches TRBD1 (5 bases). V was trimmed by 3 bases and J by 7 bases, leaving 20 bases between them. Germline V gene data show CDR1 as SGHRS and CDR2 as YFSETQ. There are 16 residues in the CDR3. The full variable domain, with the rest looked up from reference TRBV5-1 and TRBJ1-3, is KAGVTQTPRYLIKTRGQQVTLSCSPISGHRSVSWYQQTPGQGLQFLFEYFSETQRNKGNFPGRFSGRQFSNSRSEMNVSTLELGDSALYLCASSSRAGTPGNTIYFGEGSWLTVV.

CDR3 DNA: TGTGCCAGCAGCCCAAGGAGGGGGAGTCCCCTAAATGAGCAGTTCTTC. As protein: CASSPRRGSPLNEQFF. V gene TRBV11-1 combines with J gene TRBJ2-1; D might be TRBD1 or TRBD2, each matching 6 bases. Between the trimmed V and J ends, which lost 5 bases and 7 bases, there was a span of 21 bases. The CDR3 sequence is 16 residues long. CDR1 and CDR2 (germline): SGHAT, FQDESV (reference sequence).

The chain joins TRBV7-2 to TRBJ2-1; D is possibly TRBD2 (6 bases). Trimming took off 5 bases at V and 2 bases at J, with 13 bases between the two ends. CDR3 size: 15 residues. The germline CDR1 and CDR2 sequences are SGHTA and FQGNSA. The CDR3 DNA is TGTGCCAGCAGCGCCGGGACTTCGACCTACAATGAGCAGTTCTTC. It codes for CASSAGTSTYNEQFF.

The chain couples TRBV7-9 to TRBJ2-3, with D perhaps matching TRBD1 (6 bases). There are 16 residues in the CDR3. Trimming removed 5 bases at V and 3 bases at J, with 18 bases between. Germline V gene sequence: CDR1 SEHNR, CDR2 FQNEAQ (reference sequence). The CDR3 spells CASSLNRVFVTDTQYF. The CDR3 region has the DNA TGTGCCAGCAGCCTCAACAGGGTCTTCGTTACAGATACGCAGTATTTT.

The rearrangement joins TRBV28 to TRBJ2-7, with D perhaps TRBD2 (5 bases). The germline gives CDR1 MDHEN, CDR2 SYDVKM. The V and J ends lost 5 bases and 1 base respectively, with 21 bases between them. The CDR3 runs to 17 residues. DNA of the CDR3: TGTGCCAGCAGTACCACTCCCGGACTTTCTGGTTCCTACGAGCAGTACTTC. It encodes CASSTTPGLSGSYEQYF.

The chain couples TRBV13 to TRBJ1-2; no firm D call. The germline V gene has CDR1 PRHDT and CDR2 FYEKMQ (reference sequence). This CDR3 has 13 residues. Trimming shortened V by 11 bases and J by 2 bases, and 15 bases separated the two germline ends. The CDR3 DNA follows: TGTGCCGGGTGGAGGAGCTACAACTATGGCTACACCTTC. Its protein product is CAGWRSYNYGYTF.

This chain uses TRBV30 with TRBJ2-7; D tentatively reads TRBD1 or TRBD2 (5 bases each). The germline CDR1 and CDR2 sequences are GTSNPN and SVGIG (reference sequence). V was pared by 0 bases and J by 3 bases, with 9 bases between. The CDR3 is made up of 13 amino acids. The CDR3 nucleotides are TGTGCCTGGAGTGTGGGGGAAAGCTACGAGCAGTACTTC. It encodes CAWSVGESYEQYF. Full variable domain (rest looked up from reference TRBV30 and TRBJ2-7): SQTIHQWPATLVQPVGSPLSLECTVEGTSNPNLYWYRQAAGRGLQLLFYSVGIGQISSEVPQNLSASRPQDRQFILSSKKLLLSDSGFYLCAWSVGESYEQYFGPGTRLTVT.

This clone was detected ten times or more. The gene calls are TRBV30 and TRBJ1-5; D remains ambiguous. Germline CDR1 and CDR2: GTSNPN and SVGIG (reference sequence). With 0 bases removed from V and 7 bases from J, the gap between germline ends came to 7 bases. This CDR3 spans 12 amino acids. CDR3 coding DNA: TGTGCCTGGAGTGTAGATGAGCAGCCCCAGCATTTT. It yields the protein CAWSVDEQPQHF.

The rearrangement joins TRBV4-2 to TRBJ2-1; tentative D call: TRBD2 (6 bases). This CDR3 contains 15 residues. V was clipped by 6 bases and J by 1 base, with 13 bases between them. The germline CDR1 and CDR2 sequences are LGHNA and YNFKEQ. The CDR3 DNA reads TGTGCCAGCAGAACTAGCAGCGAGTCCTACAATGAGCAGTTCTTC. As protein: CASRTSSESYNEQFF.

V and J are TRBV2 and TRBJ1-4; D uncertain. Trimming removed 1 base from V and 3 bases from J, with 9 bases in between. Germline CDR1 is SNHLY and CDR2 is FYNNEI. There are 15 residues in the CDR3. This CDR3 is CASSEERPPNEKLFF. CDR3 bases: TGTGCCAGCAGTGAAGAACGGCCGCCTAATGAAAAACTGTTTTTT.

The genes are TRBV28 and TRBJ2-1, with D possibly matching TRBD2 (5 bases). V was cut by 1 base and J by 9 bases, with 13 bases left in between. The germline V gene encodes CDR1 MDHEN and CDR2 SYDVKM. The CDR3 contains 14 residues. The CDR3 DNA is TGTGCCAGCAGTTTATCGCGCCCCGAGGGTGAGCAGTTCTTC. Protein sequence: CASSLSRPEGEQFF. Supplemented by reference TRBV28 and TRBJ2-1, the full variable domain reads DVKVTQSSRYLVKRTGEKVFLECVQDMDHENMFWYRQDPGLGLRLIYFSYDVKMKEKGDIPEGYSVSREKKERFSLILESASTNQTSMYLCASSLSRPEGEQFFGPGTRLTVL.

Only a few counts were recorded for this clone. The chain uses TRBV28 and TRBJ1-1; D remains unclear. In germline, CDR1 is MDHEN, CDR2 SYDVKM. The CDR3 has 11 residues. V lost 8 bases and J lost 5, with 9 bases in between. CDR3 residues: CASWAGTEAFF. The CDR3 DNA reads TGTGCCAGCTGGGCGGGAACTGAAGCTTTCTTT.

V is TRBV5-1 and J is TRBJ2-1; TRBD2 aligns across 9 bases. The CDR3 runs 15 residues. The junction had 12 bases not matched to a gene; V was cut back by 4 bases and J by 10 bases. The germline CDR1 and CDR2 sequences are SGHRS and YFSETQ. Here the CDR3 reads CASSPGGGRAGEQFF. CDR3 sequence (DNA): TGCGCCAGCAGCCCGGGGGGCGGGAGGGCCGGAGAGCAGTTCTTC.

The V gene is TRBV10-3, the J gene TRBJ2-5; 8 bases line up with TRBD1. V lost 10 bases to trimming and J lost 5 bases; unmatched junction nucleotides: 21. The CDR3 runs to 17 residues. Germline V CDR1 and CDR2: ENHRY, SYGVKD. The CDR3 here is CATQGTELQGAGETQYF. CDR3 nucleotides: TGTGCCACCCAGGGGACTGAACTGCAGGGGGCTGGTGAGACCCAGTACTTC.

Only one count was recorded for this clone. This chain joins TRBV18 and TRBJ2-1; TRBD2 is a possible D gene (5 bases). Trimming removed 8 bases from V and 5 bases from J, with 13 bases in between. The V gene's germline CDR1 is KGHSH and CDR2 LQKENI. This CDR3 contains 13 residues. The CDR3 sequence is CASLEGLNNEQFF. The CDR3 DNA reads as TGTGCCAGCCTCGAGGGATTGAACAATGAGCAGTTCTTC.

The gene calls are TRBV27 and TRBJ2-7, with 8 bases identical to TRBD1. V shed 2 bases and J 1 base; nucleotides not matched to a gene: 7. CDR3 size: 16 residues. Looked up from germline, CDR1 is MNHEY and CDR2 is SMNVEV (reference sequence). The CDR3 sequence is CASSLIPGTGSYEQYF. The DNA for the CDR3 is TGTGCCAGCAGTTTAATCCCCGGGACAGGATCCTACGAGCAGTACTTC.

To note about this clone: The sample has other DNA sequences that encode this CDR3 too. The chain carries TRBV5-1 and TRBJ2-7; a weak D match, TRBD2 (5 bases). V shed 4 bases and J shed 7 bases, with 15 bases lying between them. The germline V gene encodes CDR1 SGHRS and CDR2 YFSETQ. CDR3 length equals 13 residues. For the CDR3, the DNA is TGCGCCAGCAGCCTCTCCGGGATTTTTGAGCAGTACTTC. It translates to CASSLSGIFEQYF.

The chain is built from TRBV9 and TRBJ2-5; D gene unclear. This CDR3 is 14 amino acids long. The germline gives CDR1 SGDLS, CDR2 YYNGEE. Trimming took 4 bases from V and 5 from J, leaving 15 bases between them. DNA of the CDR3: TGTGCCAGCAGCTTCCATAGTTTAGGGGAGACCCAGTACTTC. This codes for CASSFHSLGETQYF. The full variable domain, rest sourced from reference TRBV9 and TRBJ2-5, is DSGVTQTPKHLITATGQRVTLRCSPRSGDLSVYWYQQSLDQGLQFLIQYYNGEERAKGNILERFSAQQFPDLHSELNLSSLELGDSALYFCASSFHSLGETQYFGPGTRLLVL.

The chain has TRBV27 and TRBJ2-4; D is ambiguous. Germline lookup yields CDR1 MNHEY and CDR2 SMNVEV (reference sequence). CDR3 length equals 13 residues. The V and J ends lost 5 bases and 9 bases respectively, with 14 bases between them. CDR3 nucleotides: TGTGCCAGCAGTCCCCCACCAGGAGCCATTCAGTACTTC. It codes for CASSPPPGAIQYF.

The CDR3 protein is CASSPPGQRFSGGANVLTF. The CDR3 nucleotides read TGTGCCAGCAGCCCTCCGGGACAAAGGTTTTCGGGGGGGGCCAACGTCCTGACTTTC. V is TRBV7-2 and J is TRBJ2-6, with D tentatively TRBD1 (6 bases). Between the trimmed V and J ends, which lost 5 bases and 4 bases, there was a span of 24 bases. This CDR3 region has 19 residues. Germline CDR1 and CDR2: SGHTA and FQGNSA.

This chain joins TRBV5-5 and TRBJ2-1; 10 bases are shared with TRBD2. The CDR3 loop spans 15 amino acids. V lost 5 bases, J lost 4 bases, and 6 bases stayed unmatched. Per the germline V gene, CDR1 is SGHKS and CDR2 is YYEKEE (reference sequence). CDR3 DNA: TGTGCCAGCAGATCCGGACTAGCGGCATACAATGAGCAGTTCTTC. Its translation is CASRSGLAAYNEQFF. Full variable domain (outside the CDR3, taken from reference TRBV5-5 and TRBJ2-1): DAGVTQSPTHLIKTRGQQVTLRCSPISGHKSVSWYQQVLGQGPQFIFQYYEKEERGRGNFPDRFSARQFPNYSSELNVNALLLGDSALYLCASRSGLAAYNEQFFGPGTRLTVL.

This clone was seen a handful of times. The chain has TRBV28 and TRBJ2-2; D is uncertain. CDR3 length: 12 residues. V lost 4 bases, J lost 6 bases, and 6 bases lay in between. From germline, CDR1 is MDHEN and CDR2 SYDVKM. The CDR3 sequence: CASSWAPGELFF. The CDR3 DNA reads TGTGCCAGCAGTTGGGCACCCGGGGAGCTGTTTTTT.